The clone carrying this TCR beta chain was detected many times. The length of the CDR3 is 13 residues. Germline CDR1 and CDR2: SNHLY and FYNNEI. V was shortened by 5 bases and J by 4 bases, with 12 bases between the two germline ends. These data belong to a study of Graves' ophthalmopathy and Graves' hyperthyroidism. RNA transcripts yielded amplified TCR beta CDR3 regions. HTBI primers served in a first-round RT-PCR, which a second-round multiplex PCR followed. MiXCR was run by TCRdb on the multiplex PCR reads, yielding one entry per CDR3 protein. This sample yields approximately 210,000 distinct CDR3 sequences, of which 20% to 25% are seen a single time; around 45% belongs to the top ten.

The chain couples TRBV2 to TRBJ2-7; D tentatively reads TRBD1 or TRBD2 (5 bases each). Sequenced input: peripheral blood. This TCR derives from a woman aged 45-60 years with Graves' ophthalmopathy. The CDR3 loop is CASSWDGKYEQYF. CDR3 in DNA: TGTGCCAGCAGTTGGGACGGTAAATACGAGCAGTACTTC. Together with reference TRBV2 and TRBJ2-7, the CDR3 gives the full variable domain: EPEVTQTPSHQVTQMGQEVILRCVPISNHLYFYWYRQILGQKVEFLVSFYNNEISEKSEIFDDQFSVERPDGSNFTLKIRSTKLEDSAMYFCASSWDGKYEQYFGPGTRLTVT.